This T cell receptor (beta chain) was retrieved from a study of cytomegalovirus exposure and HLA in healthy donors. Primers: 60 Vbeta forward and 13 Jbeta reverse. Generated by immunoSEQ multiplex PCR, the TCRdb table keeps only in-frame clones and is missing some. The sample includes approximately 200,000 clones, 75% to 85% of them seen just once. Study-wide results and limits: Presence/absence analyses rested on an assumption that sequencing depth was roughly uniform across donors. A later analysis linked a missense DCLRE1C variant to TCR beta V- and J-gene trimming.

Each donor was healthy, and each was a bone marrow donor. Whereas donors were nominally healthy upon sampling, unrecorded immune exposures were probable. Worth noting for this clone: The antigen remains undetermined.

This TCR was sampled from a girl aged 5 to 17 in good health and CMV-seronegative. Sequencing was carried out using PBMCs.

The CDR3 coding sequence is TGTGCCAGCAGCGCGTACCGACAGGGGCACGAGCAGTACTTC. Translating gives CASSAYRQGHEQYF. This chain joins TRBV7-8 and TRBJ2-7; 8 nucleotides line up with TRBD1. Trimming cost V 5 bases and J 5 bases; bases outside gene matches: 8. CDR1 and CDR2 from the germline V gene are SGHVS and FQNEAQ. The CDR3 consists of 14 residues.